This entry lists 22 T cell receptor beta chains sequenced from one sample in a study of identical twins (dated by TCRdb to 2016 to 2017). The library was produced with 5' RACE. Reads for this sample came from an Illumina HiSeq 2000. The public reads were run again by TCRdb, first through fastp at Q25 and then through MiXCR, and only productive beta chains were kept. Merged by CDR3 protein, the rows form single entries marked with the most common genes and DNA. This sample gives approximately 690,000 distinct CDR3 sequences in total; roughly 6.2% of them show up just once. The ten largest account for roughly 1.6% of the sample. What was sequenced was naive T cells sorted from blood. The cell subset or site label corresponds to: cells isolated with a human naive T-cell isolation kit. The receptors were gathered from a man younger than 35 in good health.

This clonotype was observed a few times. The chain recombines TRBV6-2 or TRBV6-3 with TRBJ2-5, with D perhaps TRBD2 (6 bases). This CDR3 comprises 13 residues. Germline CDR1 and CDR2: MNHEY and SVGEGT. Trimming took 5 bases from V and 3 from J, leaving 10 bases between them. The CDR3 sequence is CASSGLIKETQYF. In nucleotides, the CDR3 is TGTGCCAGCAGTGGACTAATAAAAGAGACCCAGTACTTC.

In this sample, this clonotype turned up a few times. The chain couples TRBV6-2 or TRBV6-3 to TRBJ2-1; 11 bases agree with TRBD2. CDR1 and CDR2 from the germline V gene are MNHEY and SVGEGT. V gave up 3 bases and J gave up 1 base; unmatched junction bases: 8. The CDR3 loop spans 18 amino acids. The CDR3 region is CASSYYLAGGFSYNEQFF. CDR3 coding DNA: TGTGCCAGCAGTTATTATCTAGCGGGAGGTTTTTCCTACAATGAGCAGTTCTTC.

With regard to this clonotype: This may come from a read error, since a much larger clone is one base off. Here the CDR3 omits its conserved ending phenylalanine or tryptophan, so a read error is the likely source. The chain joins TRBV20-1 to TRBJ2-7; the D is unclear. V was pared by 3 bases and J by 0 bases, with 15 bases between. There are 15 residues in the CDR3. The V gene's germline CDR1 is DFQATT and CDR2 SNEGSKA (reference sequence). The CDR3 DNA is TGCAGTGCTAGGAACCCCATCGGAGCCTCCTACGAGCAGTACTAC. Its protein is CSARNPIGASYEQYY.

This clonotype showed up many times. The CDR3 here is CRVRGPEQYF. Written as DNA, the CDR3 is TGCAGGGTAAGAGGGCCCGAGCAGTACTTC. The V gene is TRBV20-1, the J gene TRBJ2-7; tentatively, D is TRBD2 (5 bases). The CDR3 runs to 10 residues. Germline V gene sequence: CDR1 DFQATT, CDR2 SNEGSKA (reference sequence).

This clonotype occurred many times. This chain links TRBV11-1 with TRBJ2-1; 8 nucleotides match TRBD1. The CDR3 contains 19 residues. Germline V gene sequence: CDR1 SGHAT, CDR2 FQDESV (reference sequence). V gave up 0 bases and J gave up 14 bases; unmatched junction bases: 24. CDR3 bases: TGTGCCAGCAGCTTAGCGGGGCCCGTGGGGTCGGGACAGGAGGTAAGGAAGTTCTTC. Translation: CASSLAGPVGSGQEVRKFF. The full variable domain, its missing parts supplied by reference TRBV11-1 and TRBJ2-1, is EAEVAQSPRYKITEKSQAVAFWCDPISGHATLYWYRQILGQGPELLVQFQDESVVDDSQLPKDRFSAERLKGVDSTLKIQPAELGDSAMYLCASSLAGPVGSGQEVRKFFGPGTRLTVL.

This clonotype has a handful of counts. CDR3 sequence reads: CASSGLAGQTLSYNEQFF. The CDR3 coding sequence is TGCGCCAGCAGCGGACTAGCGGGACAAACGCTCTCCTACAATGAGCAGTTCTTC. The chain employs TRBV4-1 and TRBJ2-1; 12 positions agree with TRBD2. Per germline, CDR1 MGHRA and CDR2 YSYEKL. V lost 5 bases, J lost 0 bases, and 8 bases stayed unmatched. There are 18 residues in the CDR3.

This clonotype has at least ten counts. This chain uses TRBV12-3 or TRBV12-4 with TRBJ2-3; unclear D gene. V was trimmed by 1 base and J by 1 base, leaving 9 bases between them. The CDR3 has 15 amino acids. The CDR3 DNA reads as TGTGCCAGCAGTTTAGTGGAACGGGGCACAGATACGCAGTATTTT. It encodes CASSLVERGTDTQYF.

This clonotype was picked up many times. The chain links TRBV20-1 to TRBJ1-5, with 8 bases lining up with TRBD1. Germline V gene data show CDR1 as DFQATT and CDR2 as SNEGSKA (reference sequence). Unmatched junction bases numbered 8, after V lost 3 bases and J lost 4 bases. The CDR3 consists of 15 residues. CDR3: CSASTTGTGNQPQHF. The CDR3 DNA reads TGCAGTGCTAGTACTACCGGGACAGGAAATCAGCCCCAGCATTTT.

In its sample, this clonotype was seen many times. The chain couples TRBV5-1 to TRBJ2-1; D may be TRBD2 (5 bases). This CDR3 region has 11 residues. Germline V gene sequence: CDR1 SGHRS, CDR2 YFSETQ. The germline V and J ends were trimmed by 2 bases and 9 bases, with 6 bases remaining between them. For the CDR3, the DNA is TGCGCCAGCAGCTTCGGACTTGAGCAGTTCTTC. Its protein product is CASSFGLEQFF.

The table lists this clonotype with a few counts. The chain carries TRBV14 and TRBJ2-5; 12 positions match TRBD2. Germline V CDR1 and CDR2: SGHDN, FVKESK. The CDR3 totals 14 residues. Trimming cost V 2 bases and J 7 bases; bases outside gene matches: 2. The CDR3 DNA is TGTGCCAGCAGCCAACCGACTAGCGGGGGGACCCAGTACTTC. It specifies CASSQPTSGGTQYF.

This clonotype was seen at least ten times. The V gene is TRBV28, the J gene TRBJ1-1, with D hard to call. The CDR3 extends over 11 amino acids. CDR1 MDHEN and CDR2 SYDVKM come from the germline V gene. The CDR3 reads CACMAGTEAFF. CDR3 in DNA: TGTGCTTGCATGGCGGGGACTGAAGCTTTCTTT.

The gene calls are TRBV5-1 and TRBJ2-7; 7 bases are shared with TRBD2. Germline loops: CDR1 SGHRS, CDR2 YFSETQ. There are 17 residues in the CDR3. Trimming removed 0 bases from V and 5 bases from J; junction bases left unmatched: 14. In DNA form, the CDR3 reads TGCGCCAGCAGCTTGGCCGGGCGGCGGGAGCCCCCCGACGAGCAGTACGTC. Translating it yields CASSLAGRREPPDEQYV.

This clonotype was recorded a few times. The V gene is TRBV28, the J gene TRBJ1-4; D uncertain. The germline V and J ends were trimmed by 5 bases and 10 bases, with 11 bases remaining between them. The CDR3 sequence is 12 residues long. Germline values: CDR1 MDHEN, CDR2 SYDVKM. The CDR3 DNA reads TGTGCCAGCAGTGAGAAAGTCGGAAAACTGTTTTTT. Its translation: CASSEKVGKLFF.

The genes are TRBV5-1 and TRBJ2-5; 7 bases agree with TRBD1. The V and J ends lost 4 bases and 3 bases, in that order; junction bases with no gene match: 6. The germline CDR1 and CDR2 sequences are SGHRS and YFSETQ. The CDR3 is 14 amino acids. The CDR3, as DNA: TGCGCCAGCAGCCCTGACACAGGGGAAGAGACCCAGTACTTC. This translates into CASSPDTGEETQYF.

This clonotype has ten or more counts. The chain combines TRBV28 with TRBJ1-3; D remains ambiguous. This CDR3 is 16 amino acids long. The germline V gene has CDR1 MDHEN and CDR2 SYDVKM. V was shortened by 1 base and J by 4 bases, with 14 bases between the two germline ends. The CDR3 here is CASSLSEGAGGNTIYF. The CDR3 DNA reads as TGTGCCAGCAGTTTATCTGAGGGCGCCGGGGGAAACACCATATATTTT. The full variable domain, its missing parts supplied by reference TRBV28 and TRBJ1-3, is DVKVTQSSRYLVKRTGEKVFLECVQDMDHENMFWYRQDPGLGLRLIYFSYDVKMKEKGDIPEGYSVSREKKERFSLILESASTNQTSMYLCASSLSEGAGGNTIYFGEGSWLTVV.

This clonotype was found many times. This sequence joins TRBV20-1 and TRBJ2-3; 7 nucleotides match TRBD1. V lost 3 bases to trimming and J lost 3 bases; unmatched junction nucleotides: 6. Germline assignment: CDR1 DFQATT and CDR2 SNEGSKA (reference sequence). This CDR3 contains 14 residues. The CDR3 reads CSASPGGKTDTQYF. CDR3 DNA: TGCAGTGCTAGCCCAGGGGGTAAAACAGATACGCAGTATTTT.

This clonotype was found a few times. The chain is built from TRBV20-1 and TRBJ2-7, with TRBD2 identical over 11 bases. In germline, CDR1 is DFQATT, CDR2 SNEGSKA (reference sequence). CDR3 length: 19 residues. V was pared by 1 base and J by 1 base, with 15 bases of the junction left unmatched. Here the CDR3 reads CSARATYSTSGAVSYEQYF. The CDR3 bases are TGCAGTGCTAGAGCCACTTATTCGACTAGCGGGGCCGTTTCCTACGAGCAGTACTTC.

The V call is TRBV18, the J call TRBJ2-3; D is perhaps TRBD2 (5 bases). Germline CDR1 KGHSH, CDR2 LQKENI. Trimming removed 3 bases from V and 1 base from J, with 14 bases in between. This CDR3 is built from 16 residues. CDR3 sequence reads: CASSPPSLDGTDTQYF. The DNA for the CDR3 is TGTGCCAGCTCACCTCCCTCACTAGATGGCACAGATACGCAGTATTTT.

V is TRBV5-1 and J is TRBJ2-5; 9 bases line up with TRBD2. V was pared by 4 bases and J by 1 base, with 11 bases of the junction left unmatched. Germline values: CDR1 SGHRS, CDR2 YFSETQ. This CDR3 comprises 17 residues. In nucleotides, the CDR3 is TGCGCCAGCAGCGTTGGTCGGACTAGCGAGTTCCAAGAGACCCAGTACTTC. Translation: CASSVGRTSEFQETQYF.

This clonotype was recorded many times. V is TRBV7-9 and J is TRBJ1-2; D unresolved. Germline CDR1 is SEHNR and CDR2 is FQNEAQ (reference sequence). Trimming removed 2 bases at V and 6 bases at J, with 10 bases between. This CDR3 region has 13 residues. Here the CDR3 reads CASSLPDLNGYTF. The DNA of the CDR3 is TGTGCCAGCAGCTTACCCGACTTGAATGGCTACACCTTC.

The rearrangement uses TRBV11-2 and TRBJ1-1; no definite D call. V shed 5 bases and J shed 11 bases, with 15 bases lying between them. This CDR3 is built from 12 residues. Germline lookup yields CDR1 SGHAT and CDR2 FQNNGV. This chain's CDR3 is CASSLDRLEAFF. Written as DNA, the CDR3 is TGTGCCAGCAGCCTCGACCGCCTTGAGGCTTTCTTT. The variable domain in full, completed from reference TRBV11-2 and TRBJ1-1, reads EAGVAQSPRYKIIEKRQSVAFWCNPISGHATLYWYQQILGQGPKLLIQFQNNGVVDDSQLPKDRFSAERLKGVDSTLKIQPAKLEDSAVYLCASSLDRLEAFFGQGTRLTVV.

This clonotype was detected many times. This rearrangement joins TRBV20-1 to TRBJ2-3, with a weak D call TRBD2 (6 bases). Trimming shortened V by 4 bases and J by 5 bases, and 16 bases separated the two germline ends. CDR1 is DFQATT and CDR2 is SNEGSKA in the germline V gene (reference sequence). The CDR3 runs to 14 residues. In DNA form, the CDR3 reads TGCAGTGCTACCCCCGACGGGAGACGAGATACGCAGTATTTT. Translating it yields CSATPDGRRDTQYF.